These T cell receptor beta chains were read from a single sample in a study of T cell responses to AZD1222 COVID-19 vaccine. Repertoires were generated with immunoSEQ multiplex PCR, while TCRdb's copy carries only in-frame clones and drops some. The sample lists around 120,000 clones; 92% were seen once. The sequencing here drew on peripheral blood, taken 28 days after the second AZD1222 dose. The receptors here all came from an adult who received the AZD1222 COVID-19 vaccine. The CDR3 runs from the conserved cysteine through the conserved F or W. Each record gives: CDR3 protein, V gene, clone size. Part of the rows lack a size; the others show once, few, many or a class for expanded clones.

CASSLIPGPRNYGYTF | TRBV18 | NA
CASSPPGSGAFF | TRBV28 | NA
CASSERSSGGAVTQYF | TRBV6-1 | NA
CASSSPGLVFLQETQYF | TRBV7-9 | NA
CASSQIGGGRNTIYF | TRBV28 | NA
CASSLSGQYYGYTF | TRBV7-9 | NA
CASSAPAGDLSSYEQYF | TRBV7-8 | NA
CASSEGQDNQPQHF | TRBV2 | NA
CSVEDWIGRGYTF | TRBV29-1 | NA
CASSLGAREKLFF | TRBV5-1 | NA
CASSYDREYTGELFF | TRBV6-6 | NA
CASSQDLASGRGGELFF | TRBV3-1/TRBV3-2 | NA
CASGQGNTGELFF | TRBV19 | once
CASNREQYF | TRBV21-1 | NA
CASSSLPNQPQHF | TRBV7-2 | NA
CASSARPRQGRGNNEQFF | TRBV5-1 | NA
CASSYSTGKGDYGYTF | TRBV6-5 | NA
CASSQDGTDGYTF | TRBV3-1/TRBV3-2 | NA
CASSREGREQFF | TRBV5-4 | NA
CASSSGQNNEKLFF | TRBV7-9 | NA
CASSLGGGPSGNTIYF | TRBV7-2 | NA
CASSVGIGNQPQHF | TRBV9 | NA
CASSLAGGQHGNTIYF | TRBV5-1 | NA
CASSYSGGVNSPLHF | TRBV6-5 | NA
CASSRGAGSNRETQYF | TRBV7-8 | NA